This T cell receptor beta chain was profiled in a study of CD8+ T cells in alopecia areata. Study-wide background: Patients received oral tofacitinib, 5 to 10 mg twice daily, for moderate-to-severe alopecia areata.

Points from the study as a whole: Mice showed clearer TCR sharing than patients did, a gap that was possibly HLA-related. Scalp samples also yield sequences of resident alphabeta T cells from normal skin.

Once RNA had been extracted, it was reverse transcribed into cDNA to act as the sequencing template. Only in-frame clones appear in the TCRdb table, and some are missing; sequencing was by immunoSEQ multiplex PCR. The table has roughly 130,000 clones, approximately 58% seen once. Regarding this clone: Its antigen remains unidentified.

This CDR3 comprises 15 residues. V lost 5 bases, J lost 5 bases, and 7 bases stayed unmatched. Looked up from germline, CDR1 is SGHTA and CDR2 is FQGNSA. It was from alopecia areata patients that lesional scalp punch biopsies and peripheral blood were collected. This chain joins TRBV7-2 and TRBJ2-3; 10 bases match TRBD2. This sequence was found in a human donor with alopecia areata. This specimen consisted of CD4+ T cells sorted from blood, obtained at week 0. The CDR3 DNA reads TGTGCCAGCAGCCTAAGCGGGAGGGATGGAGATACGCAGTATTTT. Translated: CASSLSGRDGDTQYF.